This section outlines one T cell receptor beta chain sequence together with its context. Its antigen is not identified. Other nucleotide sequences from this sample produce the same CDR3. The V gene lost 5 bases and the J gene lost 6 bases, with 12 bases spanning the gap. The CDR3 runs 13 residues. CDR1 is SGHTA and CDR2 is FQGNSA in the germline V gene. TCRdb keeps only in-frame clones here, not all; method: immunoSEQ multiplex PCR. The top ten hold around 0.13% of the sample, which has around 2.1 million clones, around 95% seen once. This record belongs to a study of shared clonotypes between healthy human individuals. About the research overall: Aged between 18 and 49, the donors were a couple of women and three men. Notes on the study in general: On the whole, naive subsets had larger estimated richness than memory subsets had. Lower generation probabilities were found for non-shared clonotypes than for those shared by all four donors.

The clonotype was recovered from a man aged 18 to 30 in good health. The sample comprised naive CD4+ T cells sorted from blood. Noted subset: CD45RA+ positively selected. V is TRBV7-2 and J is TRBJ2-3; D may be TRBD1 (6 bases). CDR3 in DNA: TGTGCCAGCAGCCCCAGAGACAGGGATACGCAGTATTTT. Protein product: CASSPRDRDTQYF.